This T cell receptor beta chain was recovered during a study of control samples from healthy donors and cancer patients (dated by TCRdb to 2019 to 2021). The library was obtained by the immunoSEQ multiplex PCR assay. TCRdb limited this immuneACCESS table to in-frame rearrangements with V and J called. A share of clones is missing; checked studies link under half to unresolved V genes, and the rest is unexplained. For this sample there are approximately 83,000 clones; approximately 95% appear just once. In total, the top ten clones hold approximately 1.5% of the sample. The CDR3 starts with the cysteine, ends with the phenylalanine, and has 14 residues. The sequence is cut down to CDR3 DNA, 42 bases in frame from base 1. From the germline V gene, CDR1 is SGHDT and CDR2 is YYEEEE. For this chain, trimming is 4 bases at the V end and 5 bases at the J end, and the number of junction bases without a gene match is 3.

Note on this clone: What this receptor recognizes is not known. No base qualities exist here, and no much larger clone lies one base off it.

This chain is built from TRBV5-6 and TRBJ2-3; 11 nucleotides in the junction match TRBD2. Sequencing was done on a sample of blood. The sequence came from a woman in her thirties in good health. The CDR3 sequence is CASSPTSGGDTQYF. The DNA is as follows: TGTGCCAGCAGCCCAACTAGCGGGGGAGATACGCAGTATTTT.